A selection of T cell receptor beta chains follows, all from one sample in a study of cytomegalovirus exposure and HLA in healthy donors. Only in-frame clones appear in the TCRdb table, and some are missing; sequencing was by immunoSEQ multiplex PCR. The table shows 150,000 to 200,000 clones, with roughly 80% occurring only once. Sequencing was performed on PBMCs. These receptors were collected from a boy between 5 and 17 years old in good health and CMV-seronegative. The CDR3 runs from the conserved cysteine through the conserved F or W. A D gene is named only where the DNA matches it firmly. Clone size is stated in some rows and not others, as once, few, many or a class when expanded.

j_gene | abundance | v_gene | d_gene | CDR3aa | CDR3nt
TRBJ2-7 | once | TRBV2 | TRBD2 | CASMGGVYEQYF | TGTGCCAGCATGGGGGGGGTCTACGAGCAGTACTTC
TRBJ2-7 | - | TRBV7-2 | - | CASSLNRVYEQYF | TGTGCCAGCAGTTTAAACAGGGTGTACGAGCAGTACTTC
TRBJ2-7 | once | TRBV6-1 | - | CASSEVGDEQYF | TGTGCCAGCAGTGAAGTGGGCGACGAGCAGTACTTC
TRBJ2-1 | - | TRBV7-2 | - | CASSFVLAQSSYNEQFF | TGTGCCAGCAGTTTTGTATTGGCACAAAGCTCCTACAATGAGCAGTTCTTC
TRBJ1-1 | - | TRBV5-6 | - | CASSATGSTEAFF | TGTGCCAGCAGCGCCACAGGTTCCACTGAAGCTTTCTTT
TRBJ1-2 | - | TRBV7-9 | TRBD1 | CSSSLRSTGDYGYTF | TGTTCCAGCAGCTTAAGAAGTACAGGGGACTATGGCTACACCTTC
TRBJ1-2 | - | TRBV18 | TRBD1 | CASSPTGYNGYTF | TGTGCCAGCTCACCGACAGGGTATAATGGCTACACCTTC
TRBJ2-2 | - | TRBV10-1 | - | CASRRGPNTGELFF | TGCGCCAGCAGAAGGGGCCCGAACACCGGGGAGCTGTTTTTT
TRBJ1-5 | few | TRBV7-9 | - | CASAREGRPQPQHF | TGTGCCAGCGCCCGAGAGGGTAGGCCTCAGCCCCAGCATTTT
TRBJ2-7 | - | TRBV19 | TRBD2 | CASSISLAGMYEQYF | TGTGCCAGTAGTATTTCGCTAGCGGGAATGTACGAGCAGTACTTC
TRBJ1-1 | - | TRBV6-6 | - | CASIGENRVVNTEAFF | TGTGCCAGCATCGGGGAGAACAGGGTAGTGAACACTGAAGCTTTCTTT